A single sample gave rise to the 5 T cell receptor beta chains below, sequenced in a study of T cell repertoires in cytomegalovirus infection. Each CDR3 protein is one row after TCRdb ran MiXCR on the reads. The sample holds 20,000 to 25,000 distinct CDR3 sequences, around 43% seen once. These receptors lack a known antigen. Sequencing was performed on CD8+ T cells from cultured PBMCs, taken from culture after CMV antigen stimulation. These receptors were taken from a human donor in good health (CMV status not recorded). Some clones in this sample may be carry-over from other donors' samples.

The V and J genes are TRBV5-1 and TRBJ2-1; either TRBD1 or TRBD2 may fit D (5 bases each). This CDR3 region has 16 residues. Germline CDR1 and CDR2: SGHRS and YFSETQ. Trimming took 4 bases from V and 4 from J, leaving 18 bases between them. The CDR3 region is CASSLTSPGPYNEQFF. In nucleotides, the CDR3 is TGCGCCAGCAGCCTAACATCCCCGGGGCCTTACAATGAGCAGTTCTTC.

About this clonotype: This may stem from a read error, because a much larger clone lies one nucleotide away. The V and J genes are TRBV7-2 and TRBJ1-2; D might be TRBD1 (5 bases). This CDR3 is built from 15 residues. Trimming left V 1 base short and J 7 bases short, with 16 bases between. CDR1 is SGHTA and CDR2 is FQGNSA in the germline V gene. CDR3: CASSLEERGIVGYTF. The CDR3 nucleotides are TGTGCCAGCAGCTTAGAGGAGAGGGGAATTGTTGGCTACACCTTC.

This clonotype was observed a few times. V usage is TRBV7-2 and J usage is TRBJ2-7; a possible D gene is TRBD2 (5 bases). Germline values: CDR1 SGHTA, CDR2 FQGNSA. CDR3 length: 15 amino acids. Trimming removed 2 bases at V and 4 bases at J, with 15 bases between. The CDR3 nucleotides read TGTGCCAGCAGCTTATTTCCCGGACTGTCTTACGAGCAGTACTTC. This encodes CASSLFPGLSYEQYF.

The table lists this clonotype with a few counts. The chain couples TRBV7-8 to TRBJ1-2; TRBD1 might be the D (6 bases). Germline V lookup: CDR1 SGHVS, CDR2 FQNEAQ. CDR3 length equals 14 residues. Between the trimmed V and J ends, which lost 4 bases and 8 bases, there was a span of 17 bases. The CDR3 nucleotides read TGTGCCAGCAGCTCTTCGTGGGGGGCCGGAGGCTACACCTTC. Protein sequence: CASSSSWGAGGYTF.

This clonotype has just a few counts. J is TRBJ1-4 and V is TRBV7-2; D gene uncertain. There are 15 residues in the CDR3. CDR1 and CDR2 (germline): SGHTA, FQGNSA. The V and J ends lost 3 bases and 0 bases respectively, with 8 bases between them. The chain's CDR3 is CASSLTQSTNEKLFF. The CDR3 region has the DNA TGTGCCAGCAGCTTGACACAGTCAACTAATGAAAAACTGTTTTTT.